These T cell receptor beta chains were read from a single sample in a study of shared clonotypes between healthy human individuals. Using immunoSEQ multiplex PCR, the repertoire was profiled, and TCRdb retains in-frame clones only, with some absent. Found here are some 2 million clones, approximately 95% of them singletons; the top ten hold about 1.1%. Sequenced: naive CD8+ T cells sorted from blood. All receptors derive from a man between 18 and 35 years old in good health. Both conserved end residues are part of each CDR3. The D gene is left open where the match is weak. Expanded clones get a size class; other rows say once, few or many, or leave the size out.

size: NA
D: NA
J: TRBJ1-2
V: TRBV9
CDR3: CASSVANYGYTF
DNA: TGTGCCAGCAGCGTGGCTAACTATGGCTACACCTTC

size: NA
D: NA
J: TRBJ2-7
V: TRBV4-1
CDR3: CASSQEEGGDYEQYF
DNA: TGCGCCAGCAGCCAAGAGGAGGGCGGGGACTACGAGCAGTACTTC

size: NA
D: TRBD2
J: TRBJ2-3
V: TRBV6-5
CDR3: CASSLASGGTDTQYF
DNA: TGTGCCAGCAGTTTGGCTAGCGGGGGCACAGATACGCAGTATTTT

size: NA
D: NA
J: TRBJ1-4
V: TRBV7-9
CDR3: CASSFSGAFEKLFF
DNA: TGTGCCAGCAGCTTCTCAGGGGCGTTTGAAAAACTGTTTTTT

size: once
D: NA
J: TRBJ1-1
V: TRBV28
CDR3: CASSLFTDGSNTEAFF
DNA: TGTGCCAGCAGTTTATTTACGGACGGCTCGAACACTGAAGCTTTCTTT

size: NA
D: NA
J: TRBJ2-5
V: TRBV5-1
CDR3: CASSLAFGADETQYF
DNA: TGCGCCAGCAGCTTGGCCTTCGGGGCGGATGAGACCCAGTACTTC

size: NA
D: NA
J: TRBJ2-7
V: TRBV27
CDR3: CASSLKDSFYEQYF
DNA: TGTGCCAGCAGTTTAAAGGACTCCTTCTACGAGCAGTACTTC

size: once
D: NA
J: TRBJ1-6
V: TRBV7-6
CDR3: CASSLGSGVASPLHF
DNA: TGTGCCAGCAGCTTAGGTTCAGGGGTTGCTTCACCCCTCCACTTT

size: NA
D: NA
J: TRBJ1-1
V: TRBV7-9
CDR3: CASSLAQGGTEAFF
DNA: TGTGCCAGCAGCTTAGCGCAGGGCGGCACTGAAGCTTTCTTT

size: NA
D: NA
J: TRBJ2-1
V: TRBV15
CDR3: CATSRAGNNEQFF
DNA: TGTGCCACCAGCAGAGCCGGTAACAATGAGCAGTTCTTC

size: NA
D: TRBD2
J: TRBJ2-1
V: TRBV29-1
CDR3: CSAGLSSYNEQFF
DNA: TGCAGCGCGGGACTAAGCTCCTACAATGAGCAGTTCTTC

size: NA
D: TRBD1
J: TRBJ1-2
V: TRBV13
CDR3: CASSADREAYTF
DNA: TGTGCCAGCAGCGCTGACAGGGAGGCCTACACCTTC

size: NA
D: NA
J: TRBJ2-1
V: TRBV19
CDR3: CASSILWVPSDEQFF
DNA: TGTGCCAGTAGTATACTTTGGGTCCCGTCGGATGAGCAGTTCTTC

size: NA
D: NA
J: TRBJ2-5
V: TRBV19
CDR3: CASRKGALLGPSSEETQYF
DNA: TGTGCCAGTAGAAAAGGGGCCTTACTAGGGCCCTCGTCGGAAGAGACCCAGTACTTC

size: NA
D: NA
J: TRBJ1-1
V: TRBV12-5
CDR3: CASGWGGANTEAFF
DNA: TGTGCTAGTGGCTGGGGAGGGGCTAACACTGAAGCTTTCTTT

size: NA
D: NA
J: TRBJ1-1
V: TRBV27
CDR3: CASSPFKNTEAFF
DNA: TGTGCCAGCTCTCCCTTTAAGAACACTGAAGCTTTCTTT

size: NA
D: NA
J: TRBJ1-5
V: TRBV19
CDR3: CASMSISRVEGNPPQHF
DNA: TGTGCCAGCATGTCCATTAGCAGAGTCGAAGGCAATCCGCCCCAGCATTTT

size: NA
D: TRBD1
J: TRBJ1-1
V: TRBV9
CDR3: CASSATGGGEAFF
DNA: TGTGCCAGCAGCGCTACAGGGGGAGGTGAAGCTTTCTTT

size: NA
D: TRBD1
J: TRBJ2-7
V: TRBV4-3
CDR3: CASSPLGTAYEQYF
DNA: TGCGCCAGCAGCCCGCTCGGGACAGCCTACGAGCAGTACTTC

size: NA
D: NA
J: TRBJ2-7
V: TRBV7-9
CDR3: CASSLVREQRYF
DNA: TGTGCCAGCAGCTTAGTTAGGGAACAGCGGTACTTC

size: NA
D: TRBD1
J: TRBJ2-5
V: TRBV28
CDR3: CASRSGTGLMETQYF
DNA: TGTGCCAGCAGATCCGGGACAGGGTTGATGGAGACCCAGTACTTC

size: NA
D: NA
J: TRBJ2-6
V: TRBV5-1
CDR3: CASSSGSGANVLTF
DNA: TGCGCCAGCAGTTCAGGGTCAGGGGCCAACGTCCTGACTTTC

size: once
D: TRBD1
J: TRBJ2-5
V: TRBV6-5
CDR3: CASSPTGVLEYF
DNA: TGTGCCAGCAGCCCGACAGGGGTTCTAGAGTACTTC

size: NA
D: NA
J: TRBJ1-1
V: TRBV10-1
CDR3: CASSESPGNTEAFF
DNA: TGCGCCAGCAGTGAGTCTCCAGGTAACACTGAAGCTTTCTTT

size: NA
D: NA
J: TRBJ1-1
V: TRBV19
CDR3: CASSFLGGNTEAFF
DNA: TGTGCCAGTAGTTTCCTGGGCGGAAACACTGAAGCTTTCTTT

size: NA
D: TRBD1
J: TRBJ2-7
V: TRBV5-4
CDR3: CASSSEPGQGVYEQYF
DNA: TGTGCCAGCAGCTCCGAACCCGGACAGGGGGTCTACGAGCAGTACTTC

size: NA
D: NA
J: TRBJ1-4
V: TRBV5-5
CDR3: CASSPGTHNEKLFF
DNA: TGTGCCAGCAGCCCCGGGACACATAATGAAAAACTGTTTTTT

size: NA
D: NA
J: TRBJ2-1
V: TRBV6-5
CDR3: CASSGDLGYYNEQFF
DNA: TGTGCCAGCAGTGGAGACCTCGGCTACTACAATGAGCAGTTCTTC

size: NA
D: NA
J: TRBJ2-7
V: TRBV5-6
CDR3: CASSDGPYEQYF
DNA: TGTGCCAGCAGCGACGGGCCCTACGAGCAGTACTTC

size: NA
D: TRBD1
J: TRBJ2-7
V: TRBV30
CDR3: CAWNPGQGYEQYF
DNA: TGTGCCTGGAACCCGGGACAGGGTTACGAGCAGTACTTC

size: once
D: NA
J: TRBJ2-7
V: TRBV5-6
CDR3: CASSLVRGWDEQYF
DNA: TGTGCCAGCAGCTTGGTACGGGGGTGGGACGAGCAGTACTTC

size: NA
D: NA
J: TRBJ1-2
V: TRBV6-5
CDR3: CASSYSAVGYGYTF
DNA: TGTGCCAGCAGTTACTCAGCCGTAGGCTATGGCTACACCTTC

size: NA
D: TRBD2
J: TRBJ2-7
V: TRBV2
CDR3: CASSEGPAGADEQYF
DNA: TGTGCCAGCAGTGAAGGCCCAGCGGGAGCCGATGAGCAGTACTTC

size: once
D: NA
J: TRBJ2-3
V: TRBV10-1
CDR3: CASSDGGTQYF
DNA: TGCGCCAGCAGTGATGGTGGTACGCAGTATTTT

size: NA
D: NA
J: TRBJ1-2
V: TRBV29-1
CDR3: CSAGVRRSGYTF
DNA: TGCAGCGCCGGCGTCAGGAGGAGTGGCTACACCTTC

size: NA
D: NA
J: TRBJ2-7
V: TRBV6-5
CDR3: CASSYSTGGSSYEQYF
DNA: TGTGCCAGCAGTTACTCGACTGGCGGTTCCTCCTACGAGCAGTACTTC

size: NA
D: NA
J: TRBJ1-2
V: TRBV28
CDR3: CASSFGGNYGYTF
DNA: TGTGCCAGCAGTTTCGGGGGCAACTATGGCTACACCTTC

size: NA
D: TRBD1
J: TRBJ1-2
V: TRBV12-5
CDR3: CASGFELQGDQTGYGYTF
DNA: TGTGCTAGTGGTTTTGAGCTACAGGGGGATCAGACCGGCTATGGCTACACCTTC

size: NA
D: NA
J: TRBJ2-3
V: TRBV7-6
CDR3: CASSLGLATDTQYF
DNA: TGTGCCAGCAGCTTAGGGCTAGCTACAGATACGCAGTATTTT

size: NA
D: NA
J: TRBJ2-7
V: TRBV7-9
CDR3: CASSLVGRQSYEQYF
DNA: TGTGCCAGCAGCTTAGTAGGTCGGCAGTCCTACGAGCAGTACTTC

size: NA
D: TRBD2
J: TRBJ2-5
V: TRBV4-2
CDR3: CASSQDPSGGHETQYF
DNA: TGTGCCAGCAGCCAAGACCCTAGCGGGGGTCACGAGACCCAGTACTTC

size: once
D: TRBD2
J: TRBJ2-7
V: TRBV15
CDR3: CATSREAGAYEQYF
DNA: TGTGCCACCAGCAGAGAGGCGGGAGCCTACGAGCAGTACTTC

size: NA
D: TRBD1
J: TRBJ2-6
V: TRBV10-3
CDR3: CAISMQGVSGANVLTF
DNA: TGTGCCATCAGCATGCAGGGGGTCTCTGGGGCCAACGTCCTGACTTTC

size: NA
D: TRBD1
J: TRBJ1-2
V: TRBV7-9
CDR3: CASRPTGVNYGYTF
DNA: TGTGCCAGCAGGCCGACAGGGGTAAACTATGGCTACACCTTC

size: NA
D: NA
J: TRBJ1-5
V: TRBV4-1
CDR3: CASSQGPTGYGQPQHF
DNA: TGCGCCAGCAGCCAAGGTCCCACAGGGTACGGCCAGCCCCAGCATTTT

size: NA
D: NA
J: TRBJ2-5
V: TRBV5-6
CDR3: CASSLPVQETQYF
DNA: TGTGCCAGCAGCTTGCCTGTTCAAGAGACCCAGTACTTC

size: NA
D: NA
J: TRBJ2-7
V: TRBV5-6
CDR3: CASSLIMVISEQYF
DNA: TGTGCCAGCAGCTTGATAATGGTTATCAGCGAGCAGTACTTC

size: NA
D: NA
J: TRBJ2-7
V: TRBV19
CDR3: CASSMQGSYEQYF
DNA: TGTGCCAGTAGTATGCAGGGGTCCTACGAGCAGTACTTC